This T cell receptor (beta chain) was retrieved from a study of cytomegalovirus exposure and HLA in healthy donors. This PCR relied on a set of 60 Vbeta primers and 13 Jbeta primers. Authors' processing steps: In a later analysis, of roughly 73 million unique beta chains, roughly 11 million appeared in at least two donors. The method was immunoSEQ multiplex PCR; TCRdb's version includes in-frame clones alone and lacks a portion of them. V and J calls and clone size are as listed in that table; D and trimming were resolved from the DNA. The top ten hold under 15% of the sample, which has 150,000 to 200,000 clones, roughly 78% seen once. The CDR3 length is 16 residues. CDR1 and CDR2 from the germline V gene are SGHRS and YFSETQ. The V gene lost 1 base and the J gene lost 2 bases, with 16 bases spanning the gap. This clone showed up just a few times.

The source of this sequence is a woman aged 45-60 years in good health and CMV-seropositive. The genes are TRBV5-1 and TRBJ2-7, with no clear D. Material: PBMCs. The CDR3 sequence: CASSLFTRSSAYEQYF. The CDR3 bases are TGCGCCAGCAGCTTGTTCACGCGGTCCTCGGCCTACGAGCAGTACTTC.